Included here is one TCR beta chain sequence, with context. A much larger clone sits a single nucleotide away, making a read error possible. The data originate from a study of CD8 T cells in ankylosing spondylitis. One entry per CDR3 protein, called by TCRdb with MiXCR from the 5' RACE reads. The data hold 200,000 to 300,000 distinct CDR3 sequences, with about 11% observed a single time. Germline-derived CDR1 and CDR2 are SGHDN and FVKESK. This CDR3 comprises 14 residues. This receptor was obtained from a male donor with ankylosing spondylitis or in good health (not recorded which). The sample consisted of blood, either unsorted or a sorted T cell fraction (not recorded which). V and J are TRBV14 and TRBJ2-1, with TRBD1 identical over 8 bases. The CDR3 sequence: CTSSQGAYYNEQFF. The CDR3 DNA follows: TGTACCAGCAGCCAGGGGGCTTACTACAATGAGCAGTTCTTC.